This T cell receptor beta chain comes out of a study of blood T cell repertoires in COVID-19. The overall study: The United States, Italy and Spain provided the acute and convalescent COVID-19 samples. PBMCs, B-cell-depleted T cells, or T cells were the source of the cDNA or gDNA that made up the material.

The CDR3 is 15 residues long. Deletions cut 4 bases from V and 7 bases from J, with 16 bases between. Germline V lookup: CDR1 LGHNA, CDR2 YSLEER. Study processing details: Estimated nucleated cell counts came from reference gene primer amplification. Measured with immunoSEQ multiplex PCR; TCRdb has only the in-frame clones, and not every one. The D gene and trimming were derived from the DNA, and the V and J assignments and clone size from that table. The sample yields 90,000 to 100,000 clones, 86% seen once. This clone was detected only a few times. The sequencing input was peripheral blood. The V gene is TRBV4-3, the J gene TRBJ1-4, with D possibly matching TRBD1 (5 bases). The source of this sequence is a man older than 75 with acute or convalescent COVID-19. In nucleotides, the CDR3 is TGCGCCAGCAGCCGAGACAGAGGGCGAGGTGAAAAACTGTTTTTT. As protein: CASSRDRGRGEKLFF.